Below, one TCR beta chain is given with its context. What it binds is not known. The data derive from a study of T-cell reconstitution after alpha-beta-depleted transplantation in children. Study-level findings and limits: The authors attributed T-cell counts and diversity one year after transplant mostly to newly produced T cells. Recipient T cells and thymic progenitors that survived were the source of the high TCRbeta diversity seen at day 60 in some patients. The origin of alpha-beta T cells about two months after transplant was reportedly several hundred expanded graft clones.

The germline gives CDR1 LGHDT, CDR2 YNNKEL (reference sequence). The CDR3 contains 14 residues. V was shortened by 4 bases and J by 4 bases, with 11 bases between the two germline ends. Unique molecular identifiers tagged the TCRbeta library. TCRdb reanalysed the PCR reads using MiXCR and keeps one entry per CDR3 protein. The table has fewer than 1 million distinct CDR3 sequences, around 17% seen once. This sequence was found in a male patient younger than 18 who had a stem cell transplant for acute lymphoblastic leukemia, so the T cells may come from the graft donor. The material sequenced was PBMCs, mostly from graft donor cells, taken 360 days after TCRalphabeta/CD19-depleted stem cell transplant. The chain is built from TRBV3-1 and TRBJ2-1; D perhaps matches TRBD2 (5 bases). In DNA, the CDR3 is TGTGCCAGCAGCCGGCGGGCCGATTACAATGAGCAGTTCTTC. Translating it yields CASSRRADYNEQFF.